Listed here are 3 T cell receptor beta chains from one sample, sequenced in a study of response to subunit inactivated influenza vaccine. TCRdb redid the calling of the RT-PCR reads with MiXCR, one entry per CDR3 protein. The sample has roughly 500,000 distinct CDR3 sequences, about 15% seen once. The starting material was CD4+ T cells sorted from PBMCs, obtained less than 30 months after vaccination. The receptor source for this set is a man aged 45 to 75 who received an inactivated influenza vaccine.

This clonotype was picked up many times. CDR3 in amino acids: CSVRGTSGSLDEQFF. The CDR3 coding sequence is TGCAGCGTAAGAGGGACTAGCGGGAGTTTGGATGAGCAGTTCTTC. This chain joins TRBV29-1 and TRBJ2-1; 14 bases agree with TRBD2. From germline, CDR1 is SQVTM and CDR2 ANQGSEA. The CDR3 runs 15 residues. Germline trimming cut 6 bases from V and 8 bases from J; bases unmatched to any gene: 9.

V usage is TRBV28 and J usage is TRBJ2-2; tentatively, D is TRBD1 (6 bases). CDR3 length equals 15 residues. Trimming stripped 5 bases from V and 3 bases from J, with 13 bases between. CDR1 and CDR2 from the germline V gene are MDHEN and SYDVKM. CDR3 in amino acids: CASSLGGLHTGELFF. In DNA form, the CDR3 reads TGTGCCAGCAGTCTAGGGGGATTGCACACCGGGGAGCTGTTTTTT.

This clonotype came up a few times. The chain joins TRBV6-6 to TRBJ2-7, with a possible D match to TRBD1 (5 bases). V shed 4 bases and J shed 7 bases, with 8 bases lying between them. Germline-derived CDR1 and CDR2 are MNHNY and SVGAGI (reference sequence). The CDR3 is 11 amino acids. The CDR3 nucleotides read TGTGCCAGCAGTTCGGACATTGAGCAGTACTTC. Its translation is CASSSDIEQYF.